This TCR beta chain was retrieved from a study of shared clonotypes between healthy human individuals. On this clone itself: Antigen specificity is unknown.

Study findings and constraints: Rarefaction revealed incomplete sorted-subset sequencing despite large depth.

This table comes from immunoSEQ multiplex PCR, and its TCRdb copy is limited to in-frame clones, with some not included. The sample consists of approximately 2,000,000 clones, about 90% of them appearing once. The clonotype comes from a man aged 18 to 30 in good health. Some clones in this sample may be carry-over from other donors' samples. The sequenced material came from naive CD4+ T cells from PBMCs. The subset was: CD45RA+ positively selected.

The CDR3 spells CASHDRGRGEQFF. The DNA of the CDR3 is TGTGCCAGCCATGACAGGGGGCGCGGTGAGCAGTTCTTC. The V call is TRBV19, the J call TRBJ2-1; 10 nucleotides align to TRBD1. The CDR3 consists of 13 residues. Germline assignment: CDR1 LNHDA and CDR2 SQIVND (reference sequence). The J segment lost 9 bases and the V segment lost 9 bases, leaving 8 bases of the junction unmatched.